These T cell receptor beta chains were read from a single sample in a study of cytomegalovirus exposure and HLA in healthy donors. The repertoire was sequenced with immunoSEQ multiplex PCR; TCRdb's copy has only in-frame clones and lacks some. The sample yields about 78,000 clones, 70% to 85% seen once. The sequencing sample was made of PBMCs. Receptors were obtained from a woman between 45 and 65 years old in good health and CMV-seronegative. The CDR3 runs from the conserved cysteine through the conserved F or W. The order of the fields is clone size, V gene, J gene, D gene, CDR3 protein, CDR3 DNA. A D gene is named only where the DNA matches it firmly. The size entry is marked missing in some rows and otherwise reads once, few, many or a size class.

NA	TRBV6-1	TRBJ1-4	NA	CASHTAGRGEKLFF	TGTGCCAGCCACACGGCGGGGCGGGGAGAAAAACTGTTTTTT
NA	TRBV27	TRBJ2-7	TRBD1	CASSSFPGQSYEQYF	TGTGCCAGCAGTTCTTTTCCGGGACAGAGCTACGAGCAGTACTTC
NA	TRBV6-5	TRBJ1-2	TRBD1	CASRAPGQGGYGYTF	TGTGCCAGCAGAGCTCCGGGACAGGGCGGCTATGGCTACACCTTC
NA	TRBV7-7	TRBJ2-1	NA	CASSPSSRVFHNEQFF	TGTGCTAGCAGCCCCTCATCCAGGGTTTTCCACAATGAGCAGTTCTTC
NA	TRBV7-2	TRBJ2-1	TRBD2	CASSLEREGEYNEQFF	TGTGCCAGCAGCTTAGAGCGGGAGGGTGAGTACAATGAGCAGTTCTTC
NA	TRBV4-2	TRBJ2-5	TRBD1	CASSQATGAAETQYF	TGTGCCAGCAGCCAAGCAACAGGGGCGGCGGAGACCCAGTACTTC
NA	TRBV5-1	TRBJ2-7	NA	CASSFRTDLRTLPSSYEQYF	TGCGCCAGCAGCTTTCGGACCGACCTAAGGACTTTACCCTCCTCCTACGAGCAGTACTTC
NA	TRBV9	TRBJ1-2	NA	CASTQTDSYGYTF	TGTGCCAGCACCCAGACAGATTCCTATGGCTACACCTTC
NA	TRBV6-5	TRBJ2-3	TRBD2	CASSYSTSGGADTQYF	TGTGCCAGCAGTTACTCGACTAGCGGGGGGGCAGATACGCAGTATTTT
NA	TRBV30	TRBJ1-6	TRBD1	CAWSASRTGLLSGSPLHF	TGTGCCTGGAGTGCGTCCAGGACAGGCTTACTCTCGGGGTCACCCCTCCACTTT
NA	TRBV15	TRBJ1-1	NA	CATSYRDGDTEAFF	TGTGCCACCAGTTACAGGGACGGGGACACTGAAGCTTTCTTT
few	TRBV13	TRBJ1-1	NA	CASTNPGSLNTEAFF	TGTGCCAGCACCAATCCGGGTTCCTTGAACACTGAAGCTTTCTTT
few	TRBV7-3	TRBJ1-1	NA	CASSSLPGHQNTEAFF	TGTGCCAGCAGCTCCTTACCGGGACACCAGAACACTGAAGCTTTCTTT
NA	TRBV7-9	TRBJ1-2	NA	CASSSRQNGGYTF	TGTGCCAGCAGTTCAAGACAGAACGGAGGCTACACCTTC
NA	TRBV6-1	TRBJ2-7	NA	CASRTQGNLYEQYF	TGTGCCAGCAGAACACAGGGCAACCTTTACGAGCAGTACTTC
NA	TRBV7-6	TRBJ2-2	TRBD2	CASSLEAGGNTGELFF	TGTGCCAGCAGCTTAGAAGCGGGGGGTAACACCGGGGAGCTGTTTTTT
once	TRBV21-1	TRBJ2-7	NA	CASSASEQVLYEQYF	TGTGCCAGCAGCGCCTCCGAACAGGTACTCTACGAGCAGTACTTC
once	TRBV27	TRBJ1-4	TRBD1	CASSLSGQGRGDSTNEKLFF	TGTGCCAGCAGTTTATCGGGACAGGGACGTGGGGATTCAACTAATGAAAAACTGTTTTTT
NA	TRBV9	TRBJ2-1	TRBD2	CASSVDVAGGEQFF	TGTGCCAGCAGCGTAGATGTAGCGGGAGGTGAGCAGTTCTTC
NA	TRBV6-1	TRBJ2-7	NA	CASSGTPSYEQYF	TGTGCCAGCTCGGGTACCCCCTCCTACGAGCAGTACTTC
NA	TRBV19	TRBJ2-1	TRBD2	CASSGLAAIAGRKQFF	TGTGCCAGTAGTGGACTAGCGGCAATTGCAGGGAGGAAGCAGTTCTTC
NA	TRBV4-2	TRBJ2-7	TRBD1	CASSQAEIRDSTYEQYF	TGTGCCAGCAGCCAAGCCGAAATAAGGGACAGCACCTACGAGCAGTACTTC
NA	TRBV5-1	TRBJ2-3	NA	CASSPDRQSTDTQYF	TGCGCCAGCAGTCCGGACAGACAAAGCACAGATACGCAGTATTTT
NA	TRBV9	TRBJ2-3	TRBD2	CASSGVAGTGTDTQYF	TGTGCCAGCAGCGGAGTAGCGGGGACCGGCACAGATACGCAGTATTTT
once	TRBV5-8	TRBJ1-1	NA	CASSPAVHPGPEAFF	TGTGCCAGCAGCCCAGCGGTGCACCCTGGCCCTGAAGCTTTCTTT
few	TRBV15	TRBJ1-5	NA	CATSGGVEGGSIINNQPQHF	TGTGCCACCAGCGGGGGGGTAGAGGGGGGCTCCATTATAAACAATCAGCCCCAGCATTTT
NA	TRBV4-1	TRBJ2-2	TRBD2	CASSHQPGGTGELFF	TGCGCCAGCAGCCACCAACCGGGGGGAACCGGGGAGCTGTTTTTT
NA	TRBV14	TRBJ1-2	TRBD1	CASSELQLQGFTQGLNYGYTF	TGTGCCAGCAGCGAATTACAGTTACAGGGGTTCACCCAAGGCCTGAACTATGGCTACACCTTC
NA	TRBV5-1	TRBJ2-7	TRBD2	CASSQPRRGRYSYEQYF	TGCGCCAGCAGCCAACCGAGACGCGGGAGGTACTCCTACGAGCAGTACTTC
few	TRBV10-2	TRBJ1-1	NA	CASSRDTYTEAFF	TGCGCCAGCAGTCGGGACACCTACACTGAAGCTTTCTTT
NA	TRBV19	TRBJ2-3	NA	CASSIGGHKAGTHSDTQYF	TGTGCCAGTAGTATAGGGGGCCATAAGGCGGGAACGCATTCAGATACGCAGTATTTT
NA	TRBV28	TRBJ1-2	TRBD1	CASSLTLRGRQEGYTF	TGTGCCAGCAGTTTAACGCTCAGGGGGCGCCAGGAGGGCTACACCTTC
NA	TRBV28	TRBJ2-2	TRBD2	CASSLLAGRGNGELFF	TGTGCCAGCAGTCTCCTAGCGGGAAGAGGGAACGGGGAGCTGTTTTTT
NA	TRBV4-3	TRBJ2-1	NA	CASSQSQGWNEQFF	TGCGCCAGCAGCCAAAGTCAGGGTTGGAATGAGCAGTTCTTC
once	TRBV30	TRBJ1-5	TRBD1	CAWRGQGPQPQHF	TGTGCCTGGAGGGGACAGGGGCCTCAGCCCCAGCATTTT
NA	TRBV28	TRBJ2-5	TRBD2	CASSSLNLAGGETQYF	TGTGCCAGCAGTTCCCTTAATCTAGCGGGCGGAGAGACCCAGTACTTC
few	TRBV29-1	TRBJ1-2	NA	CSAAVQTNYGYTF	TGCAGCGCCGCGGTTCAGACTAACTATGGCTACACCTTC
NA	TRBV5-6	TRBJ2-1	TRBD1	CASSLADRYNEQFF	TGTGCCAGCAGCTTGGCGGACAGGTACAATGAGCAGTTCTTC
once	TRBV5-1	TRBJ2-2	NA	CASSLGQLAVAGELFF	TGCGCCAGCAGCTTGGGTCAACTAGCCGTTGCCGGGGAGCTGTTTTTT
once	TRBV5-5	TRBJ2-6	NA	CASRAHSGANVLTF	TGTGCCAGCAGAGCCCACTCTGGGGCCAACGTCCTGACTTTC
NA	TRBV28	TRBJ2-2	NA	CASSLSGAGGELFF	TGTGCCAGCAGTTTATCAGGGGCAGGCGGGGAGCTGTTTTTT
NA	TRBV11-2	TRBJ2-7	NA	CASSLNFLYEQYF	TGTGCCAGCAGCTTGAACTTTCTTTACGAGCAGTACTTC
NA	TRBV10-3	TRBJ2-1	NA	CAIKLAPGYEQFF	TGTGCCATTAAGCTGGCCCCGGGGTATGAGCAGTTCTTC
NA	TRBV9	TRBJ2-2	TRBD2	CASSVVGLANTGELFF	TGTGCCAGCAGCGTAGTAGGACTAGCGAACACCGGGGAGCTGTTTTTT
NA	TRBV7-2	TRBJ2-1	NA	CASSFQGGYNEQFF	TGTGCCAGCAGCTTTCAGGGCGGCTACAATGAGCAGTTCTTC
NA	TRBV19	TRBJ2-5	TRBD1	CASTRDRHQETQYF	TGTGCCAGTACTCGGGACAGGCACCAAGAGACCCAGTACTTC
NA	TRBV19	TRBJ2-7	NA	CASSSPGGDSSYEQYF	TGTGCCAGTAGTTCTCCGGGCGGGGACAGCTCCTACGAGCAGTACTTC
few	TRBV5-1	TRBJ2-2	NA	CASSLESETGELFF	TGCGCCAGCAGCTTGGAGTCGGAGACCGGGGAGCTGTTTTTT
NA	TRBV6-1	TRBJ2-5	NA	CASSEEANQETQYF	TGTGCCAGCAGTGAAGAAGCCAACCAAGAGACCCAGTACTTC
NA	TRBV13	TRBJ2-1	TRBD1	CASSLEAQGASYNEQFF	TGTGCCAGCAGCTTAGAGGCCCAGGGGGCGTCCTACAATGAGCAGTTCTTC
NA	TRBV2	TRBJ2-1	NA	CACQGVSGYNEQFF	TGTGCCTGTCAAGGGGTTAGCGGTTACAATGAGCAGTTCTTC
NA	TRBV6-4	TRBJ1-1	TRBD1	CASSDSGAGGRAFF	TGTGCCAGCAGTGACTCGGGGGCAGGGGGAAGAGCTTTCTTT
NA	TRBV5-1	TRBJ2-6	TRBD2	CASTPRLAGVSGANVLTF	TGCGCCAGCACCCCGAGACTAGCGGGAGTCTCTGGGGCCAACGTCCTGACTTTC
NA	TRBV28	TRBJ1-6	NA	CASSLSGTSTYNSPLHF	TGTGCCAGCAGTTTAAGCGGGACCAGCACCTATAATTCACCCCTCCACTTT
few	TRBV29-1	TRBJ2-1	TRBD2	CSVRLAGVNEQFF	TGCAGCGTCCGACTAGCGGGAGTAAATGAGCAGTTCTTC
NA	TRBV4-1	TRBJ2-3	TRBD1	CASSQEEGAPTDTQYF	TGCGCCAGCAGCCAAGAAGAGGGGGCCCCCACAGATACGCAGTATTTT
NA	TRBV9	TRBJ2-2	NA	CASSPRQAGELFF	TGTGCCAGCAGTCCTCGACAAGCCGGGGAGCTGTTTTTT
NA	TRBV6-1	TRBJ2-3	TRBD2	CASSEEGLAGGTDTQYF	TGTGCCAGCAGTGAAGAAGGGCTAGCGGGGGGCACAGATACGCAGTATTTT
few	TRBV5-1	TRBJ1-1	NA	CASSIQGLGDTEAFF	TGCGCCAGCAGCATACAGGGTCTAGGGGACACTGAAGCTTTCTTT
NA	TRBV19	TRBJ1-2	NA	CASNLGVRYGYTF	TGTGCCAGTAACCTCGGTGTGCGTTATGGCTACACCTTC